These 14 T cell receptor beta chains were sequenced from one sample in a study of T cell changes during pregnancy in multiple sclerosis. Only in-frame clones appear in the TCRdb table, and some are missing; sequencing was by immunoSEQ multiplex PCR. The sample lists around 70,000 clones; about 95% were seen once. This sample comprised peripheral blood, obtained in the third trimester of pregnancy. These receptors were collected from a female donor with multiple sclerosis, enrolled in a pregnancy study.

The chain is built from TRBV9 and TRBJ2-7, with D unresolved. Germline V gene data show CDR1 as SGDLS and CDR2 as YYNGEE. The V end lost 0 bases, the J end lost 7 bases, and 14 bases lay between the germline ends. CDR3 length equals 14 residues. This chain's CDR3 is CASSVDEAPLEQYF. The DNA for the CDR3 is TGTGCCAGCAGCGTAGATGAGGCCCCCCTTGAGCAGTACTTC.

The chain combines TRBV2 with TRBJ1-1, with a tentative D call TRBD1 (5 bases). V lost 6 bases and J lost 5, with 13 bases in between. The germline gives CDR1 SNHLY, CDR2 FYNNEI. CDR3 length: 13 residues. The CDR3 nucleotides are TGTGCCAGCAGCAACGGGGGTCGGACTGAAGCTTTCTTT. Translated: CASSNGGRTEAFF.

The sample holds one count of this clone. This CDR3 reads CSVDRTGGTQYF. As DNA, the CDR3 is TGCAGCGTTGACCGGACAGGGGGCACCCAGTACTTC. The chain uses TRBV29-1 and TRBJ2-5, with 11 bases lining up with TRBD1. This CDR3 comprises 12 residues. Germline values: CDR1 SQVTM, CDR2 ANQGSEA. V lost 3 bases to trimming and J lost 8 bases; unmatched junction nucleotides: 2.

This chain connects TRBV7-2 to TRBJ1-6; 9 bases are a match to TRBD1. Germline CDR1 reads SGHTA; CDR2 reads FQGNSA. Trimming at V came to 6 bases and at J to 7 bases, leaving 7 bases not matched to a gene. CDR3 length: 15 residues. Written as DNA, the CDR3 is TGTGCCAGCAGTCGTACCACAGGGGGCAATTCACCCCTCCACTTT. The encoded protein is CASSRTTGGNSPLHF.

V and J are TRBV5-1 and TRBJ1-3; D possibly corresponds to TRBD1 (6 bases). Germline V gene lookup returns CDR1 SGHRS and CDR2 YFSETQ. V was shortened by 6 bases and J by 7 bases, with 20 bases between the two germline ends. This CDR3 is built from 15 residues. The CDR3 spells CASMIGQGNGNTIYF. Written as DNA, the CDR3 is TGCGCCAGCATGATCGGGCAGGGGAACGGGAACACCATATATTTT.

The CDR3 nucleotides are TGTGCCAGCAGTTACTCTGGGGGGACAGGGGCTGAAAAACTGTTTTTT. This translates into CASSYSGGTGAEKLFF. This chain connects TRBV6-5 to TRBJ1-4; 10 bases are shared with TRBD1. The CDR3 length is 16 residues. Germline loops: CDR1 MNHEY, CDR2 SVGAGI. V lost 0 bases and J lost 7; bases outside the gene matches: 5.

This sequence joins TRBV11-2 and TRBJ1-6; tentatively, D is TRBD1 (6 bases). The length of the CDR3 is 15 residues. V dropped 5 bases and J dropped 4 bases, with 12 bases sitting between them. CDR1 is SGHAT, CDR2 FQNNGV, per germline. This CDR3 is CASSPQGQYNSPLHF. CDR3 coding DNA: TGTGCCAGCAGCCCACAGGGCCAATATAATTCACCCCTCCACTTT.

The chain recombines TRBV5-6 with TRBJ2-5; possible D gene TRBD2, 5 bases. CDR3 size: 17 residues. Looked up from germline, CDR1 is SGHDT and CDR2 is YYEEEE. With 0 bases removed from V and 1 base from J, the gap between germline ends came to 16 bases. CDR3 region: CASSLVQGSGGQETQYF. The DNA for the CDR3 is TGTGCCAGCAGCTTGGTACAAGGCTCTGGAGGCCAAGAGACCCAGTACTTC. Variable domain in full (rest from reference TRBV5-6 and TRBJ2-5): DAGVTQSPTHLIKTRGQQVTLRCSPKSGHDTVSWYQQALGQGPQFIFQYYEEEERQRGNFPDRFSGHQFPNYSSELNVNALLLGDSALYLCASSLVQGSGGQETQYFGPGTRLLVL.

In regard to this clone: One junction end disagrees with the germline gene, perhaps due to a read error. The gene calls are TRBV5-5 and TRBJ1-2; D is possibly TRBD1 (6 bases). The germline gives CDR1 SGHKS, CDR2 YYEKEE (reference sequence). CDR3 size: 11 residues. The CDR3 sequence is CASSLGGLESF. For the CDR3, the DNA is TGTGCCAGCAGCTTGGGGGGGCTGGAGTCCTTC.

The chain joins TRBV6-5 to TRBJ1-1; no clear D gene. CDR3 length equals 11 residues. Germline V lookup: CDR1 MNHEY, CDR2 SVGAGI. V was pared by 6 bases and J by 4 bases, with 6 bases between. CDR3 sequence reads: CASSPGTEAFF. DNA of the CDR3: TGTGCCAGCAGCCCGGGCACTGAAGCTTTCTTT.

The chain uses TRBV9 and TRBJ2-1, with 12 bases that match TRBD2. This CDR3 is 16 amino acids long. The ends lost 4 bases at V and 9 bases at J; junction bases unmatched: 11. CDR1 is SGDLS, CDR2 YYNGEE, per germline. The CDR3 region is CASSRVGLAGSGEQFF. The DNA for the CDR3 is TGTGCCAGCAGCAGGGTTGGACTAGCGGGGTCCGGTGAGCAGTTCTTC.

The V and J genes are TRBV9 and TRBJ1-1; no firm D call. CDR1 and CDR2 (germline): SGDLS, YYNGEE. The CDR3 runs to 13 residues. Trimming left V 0 bases short and J 4 bases short, with 7 bases between. The CDR3 loop is CASSVGQVTEAFF. CDR3 bases: TGTGCCAGCAGCGTAGGGCAGGTCACTGAAGCTTTCTTT.

The chain combines TRBV7-2 with TRBJ1-2; D perhaps matches TRBD1 (6 bases). Germline V lookup: CDR1 SGHTA, CDR2 FQGNSA. Trimming took off 1 base at V and 2 bases at J, with 14 bases between the two ends. The CDR3 has 16 residues. The CDR3 protein is CASSLGLPGTNYGYTF. The CDR3 DNA sequence: TGTGCCAGCAGCTTAGGGCTACCGGGGACAAACTATGGCTACACCTTC.

The chain combines TRBV5-6 with TRBJ1-4; no reliable D call. This CDR3 region has 12 residues. Germline V gene sequence: CDR1 SGHDT, CDR2 YYEEEE. V was cut by 7 bases and J by 4 bases, with 8 bases left in between. The CDR3 DNA reads as TGTGCCAGCGGCGGGAGTAATGAAAAACTGTTTTTT. It yields the protein CASGGSNEKLFF.